The rows below give T cell receptor beta chains drawn from one sample of a study of CD8+ T cells in alopecia areata. Using immunoSEQ multiplex PCR, the repertoire was profiled, and TCRdb retains in-frame clones only, with some absent. This table has around 210,000 clones, roughly 50% appearing once. Sequencing input: CD8+ T cells sorted from blood. The receptor source for this set is a human donor in good health. Each CDR3 is given with its conserved first and last residue. D genes are given only for firm matches. Expanded clones are given a class, and other clones once, few, many or no size at all.

few	TRBV2	-	TRBJ1-4	TGTGCCAGCCGTAATTGGGAAAAACTGTTTTTT	CASRNWEKLFF
-	TRBV29-1	-	TRBJ1-4	TGCAGCGTTCCAGGTGGTGTGGGGAAACTGTTTTTT	CSVPGGVGKLFF
few	TRBV2	-	TRBJ2-1	TGTGCCAGCAGTTTTTCTGAGCAGTTCTTC	CASSFSEQFF
-	TRBV6-5	-	TRBJ1-2	TGTGCCAGCAGGAACGCAGGGGATGGCTACACCTTC	CASRNAGDGYTF
few	TRBV7-9	TRBD1	TRBJ1-1	TGTGCCAGCAGCACGGGACAGGGAGGTACTGAAGCTTTCTTT	CASSTGQGGTEAFF
-	TRBV6-6	TRBD1	TRBJ1-1	TGTGCCAGCAGTTACCTGGACAGGGGCCCTGAAGCTTTCTTT	CASSYLDRGPEAFF
-	TRBV29-1	TRBD1	TRBJ2-7	TGCAGCGTTGGGACAGGGAGCTCCTACGAGCAGTACTTC	CSVGTGSSYEQYF
few	TRBV5-6	TRBD1	TRBJ2-7	TGTGCCAGCAGTATGAGGGACAGGAGCTCCTACGAGCAGTACTTC	CASSMRDRSSYEQYF
-	TRBV13	TRBD2	TRBJ2-1	TGTGCCAGCAGCTTAGGACTAGCGAACGAGCAGTTCTTC	CASSLGLANEQFF
once	TRBV29-1	-	TRBJ2-1	TGCAGCGCCCAGGGAGGACCACACAATGAGCAGTTCTTC	CSAQGGPHNEQFF
-	TRBV11-2	-	TRBJ2-3	TGTGCCAGCAGCTTGAAAGGCGGGGACATGTCCGATACGCAGTATTTT	CASSLKGGDMSDTQYF
-	TRBV29-1	-	TRBJ2-7	TGCAGCGTTGAGGGCCCGGGGTTAGAGAACGAGCAGTACTTC	CSVEGPGLENEQYF
-	TRBV7-2	-	TRBJ2-7	TGTGCCAGCAGCTTGGGCAGCATCTACGAGCAGTACTTC	CASSLGSIYEQYF
few	TRBV7-9	-	TRBJ2-1	TGTGCCAGCAGCTTCGGGGGCGGAGAGCAGTTCTTC	CASSFGGGEQFF
-	TRBV9	-	TRBJ2-7	TGTGCCAGCAGCGTAGCCTCGGGACGGGACGAGCAGTACTTC	CASSVASGRDEQYF
-	TRBV29-1	-	TRBJ2-1	TGCAGCGTTGAAGCAGGGCGGGGAAATGGCGGTGAGCAGTTCTTC	CSVEAGRGNGGEQFF
-	TRBV29-1	-	TRBJ2-5	TGCAGCGTTGTCCTAAAGACCCAGTACTTC	CSVVLKTQYF
few	TRBV28	TRBD1	TRBJ2-7	TGTGCCAGCAGCTACAGGGGGGAGGCCCCATCCTACGAGCAGTACTTC	CASSYRGEAPSYEQYF
-	TRBV2	TRBD1	TRBJ1-1	TGTGCCAGCAGGGCAGGGGGCGGAAACACTGAAGCTTTCTTT	CASRAGGGNTEAFF
-	TRBV30	-	TRBJ2-2	TGTGCCTGGAGTGTACTGGGTGACCGGGAGCTGTTTTTT	CAWSVLGDRELFF
few	TRBV27	-	TRBJ1-1	TGTGCCAGCAGCCCGGGTCTCAACACTGAAGCTTTCTTT	CASSPGLNTEAFF
-	TRBV6-5	-	TRBJ1-6	TGTGCCAGCAGGGTTGAGGGAGTCTATAATTCACCCCTCCACTTT	CASRVEGVYNSPLHF
-	TRBV29-1	TRBD1	TRBJ1-2	TGCAGCGTGGGACAGGGGAACTATGGCTACACCTTC	CSVGQGNYGYTF
-	TRBV18	-	TRBJ2-5	TGTGCCAGCTCACCGATAAGGGTCCCGGAGGAAGAGACCCAGTACTTC	CASSPIRVPEEETQYF
-	TRBV5-1	-	TRBJ2-7	TGCGCCAGCAGCTTGTGGGGCGGGGAAACCTACGAGCAGTACTTC	CASSLWGGETYEQYF
few	TRBV5-4	TRBD2	TRBJ2-5	TGTGCCAGCAGCTTGGGTTTAGCGGGGTCCTCCCAAGAGACCCAGTACTTC	CASSLGLAGSSQETQYF
once	TRBV9	-	TRBJ2-1	TGTGCCAGCAGCCTCATAGCCGATGAGCAGTTCTTC	CASSLIADEQFF
few	TRBV4-1	TRBD2	TRBJ2-3	TGCGCCAGCAGCCAAAGGCTAGCGGGGGCAGATACGCAGTATTTT	CASSQRLAGADTQYF
-	TRBV5-4	-	TRBJ2-5	TGTGCCAGCAGTATTTGGGACTTGGAGGAGACCCAGTACTTC	CASSIWDLEETQYF
-	TRBV9	-	TRBJ2-1	TGTGCCAGCAGCGTAGGAGGGGGGGCCGCCGATGAGCAGTTCTTC	CASSVGGGAADEQFF